This is a list of T cell receptor beta chains from one sample in a study of tumor-infiltrating lymphocytes in localized non-small cell lung cancer. Data came from immunoSEQ multiplex PCR; TCRdb stores just in-frame clones and leaves some out. The sample consists of 25,000 to 30,000 clones, roughly 88% of them appearing once. Sample: lung tumor tissue. The source is a human donor with non-small cell lung cancer. Both conserved end residues are part of each CDR3. The D gene is left open where the match is weak.

V	D	J	DNA	CDR3
TRBV6-5	NA	TRBJ1-5	TGTGCCAGCAGAATGCGGCGAGGTAGCAATCAGCCCCAGCATTTT	CASRMRRGSNQPQHF
TRBV9	NA	TRBJ2-3	TGTGCCAGCAGCCCCGGGGTTACGGTGGAGTCGCAGTATTTT	CASSPGVTVESQYF
TRBV18	NA	TRBJ1-2	TGTGCCAGCTCACCGAGCCGGGGTACGCACTATGGCTACACCTTC	CASSPSRGTHYGYTF
TRBV5-5	NA	TRBJ2-7	TGTGCCAGCAGCTTGGGGGGGGCTTTCTCCTACGAGCAGTACTTC	CASSLGGAFSYEQYF
TRBV7-2	NA	TRBJ1-2	TGTGCCAGCCGGATAACCAGGGGTAATCCGGGCTACACCTTC	CASRITRGNPGYTF
TRBV5-6	TRBD1	TRBJ2-3	TGTGCCAGCAGCTGGAGACAGGGCACTGGCACAGATACGCAGTATTTT	CASSWRQGTGTDTQYF
TRBV6-5	NA	TRBJ1-3	TGTGCCAGCAGTACCGGGGGGGGGAGAAACACCATATATTTT	CASSTGGGRNTIYF
TRBV11-2	NA	TRBJ2-2	TGTGCCAGCTGCCCGGTCTACACCGGGGAGCTGTTTTTT	CASCPVYTGELFF
TRBV4-2	NA	TRBJ2-5	TGTGCCAGCAGCCAAGATGGCCATACAAACGGGGGAATAACTGGAGAGACCCAGTACTTC	CASSQDGHTNGGITGETQYF
TRBV6-6	NA	TRBJ1-6	TGTGCCAGCAACGGAGGGCTGGGTTCACCCCTCCACTTT	CASNGGLGSPLHF
TRBV5-6	NA	TRBJ1-1	TGTGCCAGCAGCTGGGGAGCGGGGGCTTCGAGGAGCACTGAAGCTTTCTTT	CASSWGAGASRSTEAFF